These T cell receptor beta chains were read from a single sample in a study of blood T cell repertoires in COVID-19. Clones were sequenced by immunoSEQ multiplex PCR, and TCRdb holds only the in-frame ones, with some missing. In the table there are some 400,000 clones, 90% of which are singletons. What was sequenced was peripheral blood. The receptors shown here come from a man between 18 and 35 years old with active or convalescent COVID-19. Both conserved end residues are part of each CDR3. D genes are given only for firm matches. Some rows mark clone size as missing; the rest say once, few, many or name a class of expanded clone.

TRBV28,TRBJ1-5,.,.,TGTGCCAGCAGTTTAAACCCGCCGGGCAATCAGCCCCAGCATTTT,CASSLNPPGNQPQHF
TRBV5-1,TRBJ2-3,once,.,TGCGCCAGCAGCTTGAATGGGGGCCCGTCAGATACGCAGTATTTT,CASSLNGGPSDTQYF
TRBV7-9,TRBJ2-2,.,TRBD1,TGTGCCAGCAGCTGGGACAGTAGGGAAACCGGGGAGCTGTTTTTT,CASSWDSRETGELFF
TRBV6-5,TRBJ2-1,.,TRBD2,TGTGCCAGCAGTTTACTAGCGGGAGGGCACAATGAGCAGTTCTTC,CASSLLAGGHNEQFF
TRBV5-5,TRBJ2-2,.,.,TGTGCCAGCAGCTTGGGGGACTTGGCTTTTGGCGGGGAGCTGTTTTTT,CASSLGDLAFGGELFF
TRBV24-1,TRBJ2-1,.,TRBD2,TGTGCCACCAGTGATCTTCGAGCGGGAGGGCCTAGGAACAATGAGCAGTTCTTC,CATSDLRAGGPRNNEQFF
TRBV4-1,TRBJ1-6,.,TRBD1,TGCGCCAGCAGCCAAGATCTTGGGACAGGGCTGAATTCACCCCTCCACTTT,CASSQDLGTGLNSPLHF
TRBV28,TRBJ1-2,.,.,TGTGCCAGCAGTTCCCGACACTTTCCAAACGGCTACACCTTC,CASSSRHFPNGYTF
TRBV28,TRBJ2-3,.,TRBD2,TGTGCCAGCAACGGACTAGTCGAAATCACAGATACGCAGTATTTT,CASNGLVEITDTQYF
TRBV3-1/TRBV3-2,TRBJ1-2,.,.,TGTGCCAGCAACGCAGGGTCAGGCGGCTACACCTTC,CASNAGSGGYTF
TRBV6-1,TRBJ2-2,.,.,TGTGCCAGCAGTGACAGGGCTTGGGCGAACACCGGGGAGCTGTTTTTT,CASSDRAWANTGELFF
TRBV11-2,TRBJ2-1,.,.,TGTGCCAGCAGCTTAGGGCCGGGCAGGGGCGTGCAGTTCTTC,CASSLGPGRGVQFF
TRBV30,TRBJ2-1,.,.,TGTGCCTGGAGTCCAGGGGTCTACAATGAGCAGTTCTTC,CAWSPGVYNEQFF
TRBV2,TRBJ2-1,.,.,TGTGCCAGCAGTAATCAGGGGCACAATGAGCAGTTCTTC,CASSNQGHNEQFF
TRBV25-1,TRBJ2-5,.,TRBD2,TGTGCCAGCAGTGGCGGGGGGCTGGGGGAGACCCAGTACTTC,CASSGGGLGETQYF
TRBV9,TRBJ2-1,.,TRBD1,TGTGCCAGCAGCTCTCTAGGACAGGGGTTCAATGAGCAGTTCTTC,CASSSLGQGFNEQFF
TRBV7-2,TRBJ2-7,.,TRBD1,TGTGCCAGCACCCATTGGACAGGGGATCCCTACGAGCAGTACTTC,CASTHWTGDPYEQYF
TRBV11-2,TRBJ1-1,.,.,TGTGCCAGCAGCTCCCGCCCCACGGGTTTAGGGAACACTGAAGCTTTCTTT,CASSSRPTGLGNTEAFF
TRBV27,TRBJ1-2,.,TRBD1,TGTGCCAGCAGTTTATTACAGGGGGCGCGGTCCTACACCTTC,CASSLLQGARSYTF
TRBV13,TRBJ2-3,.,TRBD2,TGTGCCAGCAGCGGCGGCGGTTGGCGGGAGGACACAGATACGCAGTATTTT,CASSGGGWREDTDTQYF
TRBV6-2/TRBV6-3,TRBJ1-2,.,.,TGTGCCAGCAGTTACTTTCCTGGAGACTATGGCTACACCTTC,CASSYFPGDYGYTF
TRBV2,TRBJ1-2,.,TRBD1,TGTGCCAGCAGTGAACAAGGACAGGGGGCGCGCGGCTACACCTTC,CASSEQGQGARGYTF
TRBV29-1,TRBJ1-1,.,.,TGCAGCATCCTCCGGGACAAACTTAACACTGAAGCTTTCTTT,CSILRDKLNTEAFF
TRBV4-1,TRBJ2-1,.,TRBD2,TGCGCCAGCAGCCATGCGCTAGCGGAGCCCTACAATGAGCAGTTCTTC,CASSHALAEPYNEQFF
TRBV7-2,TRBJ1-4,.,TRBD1,TGTGCCAGCAGCTCACAGGGGGCGCAGGATCAACTGTTTTTT,CASSSQGAQDQLFF
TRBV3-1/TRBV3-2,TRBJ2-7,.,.,TGTGCCAGCAGCCAAGTAGGGGTTAGGGGCGAGCAGTACTTC,CASSQVGVRGEQYF
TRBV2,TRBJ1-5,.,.,TGTGCCAGCAGTGAATCTTCGGGGATTCAGCCCCAGCATTTT,CASSESSGIQPQHF
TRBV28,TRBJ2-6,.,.,TGTGCCAGCACCGGGCCCCCGCGGTCTGGGGCCAACGTGCTGACTTTC,CASTGPPRSGANVLTF
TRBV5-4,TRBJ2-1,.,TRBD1,TGTGCCAGCAGCGTGACAGGGGGCGCAAAAAATGAGCAGTTCTTC,CASSVTGGAKNEQFF
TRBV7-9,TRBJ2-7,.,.,TGTGCCAGCAGCCAGTGGGGCCCTTTGGGCTCCTACGAGCAGTACTTC,CASSQWGPLGSYEQYF
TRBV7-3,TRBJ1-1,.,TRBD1,TGTGCCAGCAGCGCCTCTGGGACAGTGAACACTGAAGCTTTCTTT,CASSASGTVNTEAFF
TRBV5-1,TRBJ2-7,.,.,TGCGCCAGCAGCCGGGGGGGACAGGGACCCTACGAGCAGTACTTC,CASSRGGQGPYEQYF
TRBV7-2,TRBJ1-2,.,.,TGTGCCAGCAGTAGGCGGGGAGACTATGGCTACACCTTC,CASSRRGDYGYTF
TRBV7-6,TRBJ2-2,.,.,TGTGCCAGCAGCTTCGTAGAAAACACCGGGGAGCTGTTTTTT,CASSFVENTGELFF
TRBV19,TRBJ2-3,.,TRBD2,TGTGCCAGTATGGACGGGGGGGCTTCTGATACAGATACGCAGTATTTT,CASMDGGASDTDTQYF
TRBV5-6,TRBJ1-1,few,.,TGTGCCAGCAGCCCCCAATCGCAGGGAGCTTTCTTT,CASSPQSQGAFF
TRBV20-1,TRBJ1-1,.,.,TGCAGTGCTAGAGAGAATCAGGAAGCTTTCTTT,CSARENQEAFF
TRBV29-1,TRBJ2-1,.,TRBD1,TGCAGCGTGAAGGACAGGGGATGGAATGAGCAGTTCTTC,CSVKDRGWNEQFF
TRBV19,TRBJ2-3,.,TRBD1,TGTGCCAGTAGTATATGGACAGGGAGACGACCCACAGATACGCAGTATTTT,CASSIWTGRRPTDTQYF
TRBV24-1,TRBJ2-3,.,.,TGTGCCACCAGTGACTCCCCACTCGACACAGATACGCAGTATTTT,CATSDSPLDTDTQYF
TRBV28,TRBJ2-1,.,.,TGTGCCAGCATAGACAGCTACAATGAGCAGTTCTTC,CASIDSYNEQFF
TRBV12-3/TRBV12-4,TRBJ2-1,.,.,TGTGCCAGCAGTTTAGGGGGCGATGAGCAGTTCTTC,CASSLGGDEQFF